Presented here are 2 T cell receptor beta chains from one specimen sequenced in a study of blood T cell repertoires in COVID-19. Produced via immunoSEQ multiplex PCR; TCRdb's table is partial and in-frame only. The sample records roughly 100,000 clones, 86% being singletons. The source material was peripheral blood. Every receptor here comes from a human donor in a cohort sampled during active COVID-19.

The chain joins TRBV10-3 to TRBJ2-7, with D perhaps matching TRBD1 (6 bases). Germline V lookup: CDR1 ENHRY, CDR2 SYGVKD. The length of the CDR3 is 15 residues. V was pared by 1 base and J by 5 bases, with 15 bases between. CDR3 region: CAISELGGRGNEQYF. In DNA, the CDR3 is TGTGCCATCAGTGAGTTAGGGGGACGGGGTAACGAGCAGTACTTC.

V and J are TRBV2 and TRBJ2-3; 10 positions match TRBD2. The CDR3 covers 18 residues. V dropped 8 bases and J dropped 0; count of bases not matched to a gene: 14. CDR1 is SNHLY, CDR2 FYNNEI, per germline. CDR3 in DNA: TGTGCCAGCTTCCCAGGGGGTAGCGGGGGGAAGAGCACAGATACGCAGTATTTT. Translation: CASFPGGSGGKSTDTQYF. The full variable domain, completed using reference TRBV2 and TRBJ2-3, is EPEVTQTPSHQVTQMGQEVILRCVPISNHLYFYWYRQILGQKVEFLVSFYNNEISEKSEIFDDQFSVERPDGSNFTLKIRSTKLEDSAMYFCASFPGGSGGKSTDTQYFGPGTRLTVL.